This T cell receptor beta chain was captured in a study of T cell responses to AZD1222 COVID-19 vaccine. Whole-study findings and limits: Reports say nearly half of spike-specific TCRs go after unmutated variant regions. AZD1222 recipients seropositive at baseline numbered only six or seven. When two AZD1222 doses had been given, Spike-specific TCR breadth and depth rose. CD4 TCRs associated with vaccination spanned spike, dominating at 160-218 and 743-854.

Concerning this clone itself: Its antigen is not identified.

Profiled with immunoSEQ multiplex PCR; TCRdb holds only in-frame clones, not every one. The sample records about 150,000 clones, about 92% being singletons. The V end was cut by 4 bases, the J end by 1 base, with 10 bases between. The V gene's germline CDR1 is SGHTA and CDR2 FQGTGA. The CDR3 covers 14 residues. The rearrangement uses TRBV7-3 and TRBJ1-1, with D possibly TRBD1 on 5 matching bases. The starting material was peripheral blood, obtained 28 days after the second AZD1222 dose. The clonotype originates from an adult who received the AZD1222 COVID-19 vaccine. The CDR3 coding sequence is TGTGCCAGCAGCTCGGGGACGGCGAACACTGAAGCTTTCTTT. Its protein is CASSSGTANTEAFF.